Below, 8 T cell receptor beta chains from the same sample are listed, as sequenced in a study of early T cells in non-severe SARS-CoV-2 infection. TCRdb re-called the 5' RACE reads through MiXCR, storing one row per CDR3 protein. In the table there are 25,000 to 30,000 distinct CDR3 sequences, roughly 4% of which are singletons. The sample consisted of whole blood. The source of these receptors is an adult who was a healthcare worker with PCR-confirmed SARS-CoV-2 infection or an uninfected control (not recorded which).

This clonotype was seen ten or more times. This chain joins TRBV20-1 and TRBJ2-7; the D gene is possibly TRBD2 (5 bases). Germline V gene data show CDR1 as DFQATT and CDR2 as SNEGSKA (reference sequence). V lost 3 bases and J 7 bases, leaving 19 bases between the germline ends. The CDR3 runs to 14 residues. CDR3 coding DNA: TGCAGTGCTAGGTGGGCGGGTCCATCTGGGGAGCAGTACTTC. This codes for CSARWAGPSGEQYF.

This clonotype has ten or more counts. The chain is built from TRBV4-3 and TRBJ2-7; TRBD2 might be the D (5 bases). Germline values: CDR1 LGHNA, CDR2 YSLEER. Trimming took 0 bases from V and 4 from J, leaving 13 bases between them. The CDR3 contains 15 residues. The CDR3 DNA reads as TGCGCCAGCAGCCAAGATCTTGAGCGGAGATACGAGCAGTACTTC. Translating it yields CASSQDLERRYEQYF.

This clonotype appeared many times. The chain recombines TRBV7-6 with TRBJ1-1; weak D call: TRBD1 (6 bases). Per the germline V gene, CDR1 is SGHVS and CDR2 is FNYEAQ. Trimming pared 5 bases from V and 4 bases from J, leaving 11 bases between. The CDR3 has 13 amino acids. Here the CDR3 DNA reads TGTGCCAGCAGCCCCTCAGGGGCCACTGAAGCTTTCTTT. This sequence encodes CASSPSGATEAFF.

In this sample, this clonotype turned up many times. V is TRBV12-3 or TRBV12-4 and J is TRBJ1-5; 8 nucleotides align to TRBD1. The ends lost 6 bases at V and 15 bases at J; junction bases unmatched: 7. This CDR3 is 11 amino acids long. CDR3 nucleotides: TGTGCCAGCAGGCAAGGACAGGGACTGCATTTT. Translated, it gives CASRQGQGLHF.

This clonotype was seen only a few times. The CDR3 nucleotides are TGTGCCAGCAGCCAAGAAGGGCCCCAGTACTTC. It specifies CASSQEGPQYF. This rearrangement joins TRBV3-1 to TRBJ2-5; D gene uncertain. The CDR3 length is 11 residues. V was trimmed by 0 bases and J by 9 bases, leaving 5 bases between them. Germline V CDR1 and CDR2: LGHDT, YNNKEL (reference sequence).

This clonotype was seen only a few times. This rearrangement joins TRBV5-1 to TRBJ1-1, with 7 bases that match TRBD1. V shed 4 bases, J shed 5 bases, and the junction held 14 bases outside the gene matches. This CDR3 has 16 amino acids. Germline lookup yields CDR1 SGHRS and CDR2 YFSETQ. The CDR3, as DNA: TGCGCCAGCAGCCAACACGGACAGGCCGGGCGGACTGAAGCTTTCTTT. This sequence encodes CASSQHGQAGRTEAFF.

This clonotype was seen ten or more times. The J gene is TRBJ1-3, the V gene TRBV18; D is unclear. V gave up 4 bases and J gave up 0 bases, with 4 bases separating them. This CDR3 contains 13 residues. Germline V lookup: CDR1 KGHSH, CDR2 LQKENI. The CDR3 loop is CASSLDSGNTIYF. The CDR3 region has the DNA TGTGCCAGCTCACTTGACTCTGGAAACACCATATATTTT.

This clonotype was seen ten or more times. The chain recombines TRBV7-2 with TRBJ1-1; the match to TRBD1 covers 8 bases. CDR1 and CDR2 from the germline V gene are SGHTA and FQGNSA. V lost 4 bases and J lost 6; bases outside the gene matches: 7. This CDR3 contains 14 residues. CDR3 DNA: TGTGCCAGCAGCTACCAGGGGGCAAGGTCTGAAGCTTTCTTT. Its translation is CASSYQGARSEAFF. The entire variable domain, with the rest obtained from reference TRBV7-2 and TRBJ1-1, is as follows: GAGVSQSPSNKVTEKGKDVELRCDPISGHTALYWYRQSLGQGLEFLIYFQGNSAPDKSGLPSDRFSAERTGGSVSTLTIQRTQQEDSAVYLCASSYQGARSEAFFGQGTRLTVV.